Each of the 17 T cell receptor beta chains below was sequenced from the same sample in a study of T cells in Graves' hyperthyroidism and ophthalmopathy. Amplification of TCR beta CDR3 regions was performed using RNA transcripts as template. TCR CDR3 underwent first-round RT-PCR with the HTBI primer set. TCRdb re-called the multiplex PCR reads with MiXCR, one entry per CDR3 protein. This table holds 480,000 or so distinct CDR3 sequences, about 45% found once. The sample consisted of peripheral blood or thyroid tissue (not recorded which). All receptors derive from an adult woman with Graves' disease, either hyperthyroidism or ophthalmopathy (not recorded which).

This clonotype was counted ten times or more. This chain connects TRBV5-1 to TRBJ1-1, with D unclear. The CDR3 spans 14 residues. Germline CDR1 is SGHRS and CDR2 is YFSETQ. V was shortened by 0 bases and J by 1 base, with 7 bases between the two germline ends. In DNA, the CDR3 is TGCGCCAGCAGCTTGGAGGGCAGGAACACTGAAGCTTTCTTT. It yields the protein CASSLEGRNTEAFF.

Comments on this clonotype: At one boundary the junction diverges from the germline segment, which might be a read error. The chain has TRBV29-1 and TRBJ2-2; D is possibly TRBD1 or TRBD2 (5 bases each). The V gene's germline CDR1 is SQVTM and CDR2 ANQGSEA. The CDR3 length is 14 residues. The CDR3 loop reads CSVVGDRNTGELSW. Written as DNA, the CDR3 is TGCAGCGTGGTGGGGGATCGTAACACCGGGGAGCTGTCTTGG.

CDR3 bases: TGTGCCAGCAGCTTCCCAACCGGGACAGGGACCACTGAAGCTTTCTTT. Its translation: CASSFPTGTGTTEAFF. The chain recombines TRBV11-2 with TRBJ1-1; 9 bases fit TRBD1. V shed 3 bases and J 4 bases; nucleotides not matched to a gene: 9. CDR3 size: 16 residues. Germline V CDR1 and CDR2: SGHAT, FQNNGV.

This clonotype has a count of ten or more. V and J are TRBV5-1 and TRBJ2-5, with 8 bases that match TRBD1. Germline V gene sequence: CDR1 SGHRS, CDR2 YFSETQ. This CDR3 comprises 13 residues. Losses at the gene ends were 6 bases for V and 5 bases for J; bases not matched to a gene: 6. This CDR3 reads CASNQGAGETQYF. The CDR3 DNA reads TGCGCCAGCAACCAGGGGGCCGGGGAGACCCAGTACTTC.

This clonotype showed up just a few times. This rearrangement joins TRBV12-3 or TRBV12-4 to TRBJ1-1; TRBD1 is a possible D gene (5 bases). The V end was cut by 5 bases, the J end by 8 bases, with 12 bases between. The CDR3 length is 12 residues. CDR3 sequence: CASSLSGSEAFF. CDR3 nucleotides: TGTGCCAGCAGTCTATCAGGGTCCGAAGCTTTCTTT.

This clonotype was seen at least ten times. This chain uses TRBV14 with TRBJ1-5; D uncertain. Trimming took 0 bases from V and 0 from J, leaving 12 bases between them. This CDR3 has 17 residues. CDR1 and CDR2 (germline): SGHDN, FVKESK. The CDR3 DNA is TGTGCCAGCAGCCAAGATAAGAAATTAAGTAGCAATCAGCCCCAGCATTTT. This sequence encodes CASSQDKKLSSNQPQHF.

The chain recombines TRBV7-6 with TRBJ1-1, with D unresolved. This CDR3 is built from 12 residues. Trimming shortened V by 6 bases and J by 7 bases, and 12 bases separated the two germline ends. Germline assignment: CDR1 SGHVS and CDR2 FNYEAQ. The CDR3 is CASRLKAFEAFF. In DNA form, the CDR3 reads TGTGCCAGCAGATTAAAGGCCTTTGAAGCTTTCTTT.

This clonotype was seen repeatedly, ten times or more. For the CDR3, the DNA is TGTGCCAGCATAGAGGACCCAGAGACCCAGTACTTC. Amino acid sequence: CASIEDPETQYF. This chain joins TRBV6-1 and TRBJ2-5; unclear D gene. Between the trimmed V and J ends, which lost 7 bases and 4 bases, there was a span of 10 bases. This CDR3 is built from 12 residues. Germline CDR1 MNHNS, CDR2 SASEGT.

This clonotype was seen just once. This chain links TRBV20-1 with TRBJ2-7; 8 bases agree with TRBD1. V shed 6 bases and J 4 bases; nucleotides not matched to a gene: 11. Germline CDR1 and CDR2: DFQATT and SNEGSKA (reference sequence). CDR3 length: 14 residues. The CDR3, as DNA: TGCAGTGCCCAAGGGACAGGAAGCTTATACGAGCAGTACTTC. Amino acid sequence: CSAQGTGSLYEQYF.

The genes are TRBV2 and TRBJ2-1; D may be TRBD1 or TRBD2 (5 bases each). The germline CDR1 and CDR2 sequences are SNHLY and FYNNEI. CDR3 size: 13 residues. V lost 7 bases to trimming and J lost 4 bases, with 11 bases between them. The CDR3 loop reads CASTTGPYNEQFF. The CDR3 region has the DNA TGTGCCAGCACAACGGGGCCGTACAATGAGCAGTTCTTC. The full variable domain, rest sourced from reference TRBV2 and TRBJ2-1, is EPEVTQTPSHQVTQMGQEVILRCVPISNHLYFYWYRQILGQKVEFLVSFYNNEISEKSEIFDDQFSVERPDGSNFTLKIRSTKLEDSAMYFCASTTGPYNEQFFGPGTRLTVL.

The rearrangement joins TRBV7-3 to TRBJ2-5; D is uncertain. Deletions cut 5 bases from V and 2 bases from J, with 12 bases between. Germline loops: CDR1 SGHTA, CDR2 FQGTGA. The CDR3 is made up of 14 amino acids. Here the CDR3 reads CASSATLQQETQYF. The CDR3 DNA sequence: TGTGCCAGCAGCGCGACTCTACAGCAAGAGACCCAGTACTTC.

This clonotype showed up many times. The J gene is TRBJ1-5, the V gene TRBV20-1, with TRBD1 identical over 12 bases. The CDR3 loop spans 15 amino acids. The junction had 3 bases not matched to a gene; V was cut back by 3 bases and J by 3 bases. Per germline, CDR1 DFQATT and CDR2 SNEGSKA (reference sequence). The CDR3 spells CSARGTGGPNQPQHF. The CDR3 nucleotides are TGCAGTGCTAGGGGGACAGGGGGCCCCAATCAGCCCCAGCATTTT.

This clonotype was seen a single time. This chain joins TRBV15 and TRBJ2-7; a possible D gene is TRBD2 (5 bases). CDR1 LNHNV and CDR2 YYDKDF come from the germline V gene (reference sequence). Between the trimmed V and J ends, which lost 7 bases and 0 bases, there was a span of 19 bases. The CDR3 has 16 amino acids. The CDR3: CATTKTSGATSYEQYF. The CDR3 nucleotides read TGTGCCACCACCAAAACGAGCGGAGCTACCTCCTACGAGCAGTACTTC.

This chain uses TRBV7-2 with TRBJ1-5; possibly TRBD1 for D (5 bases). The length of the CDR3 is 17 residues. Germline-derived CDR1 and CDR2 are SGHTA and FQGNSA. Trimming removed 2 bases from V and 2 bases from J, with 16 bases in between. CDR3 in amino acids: CASSLSGVGTGNQPQHF. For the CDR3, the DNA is TGTGCCAGCAGCTTATCGGGGGTTGGGACTGGCAATCAGCCCCAGCATTTT.

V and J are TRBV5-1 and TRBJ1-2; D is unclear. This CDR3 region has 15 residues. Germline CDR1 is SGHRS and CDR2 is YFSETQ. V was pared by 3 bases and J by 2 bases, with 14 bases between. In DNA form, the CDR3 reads TGCGCCAGCAGCTACGACGGCGGACGGAACTATGGCTACACCTTC. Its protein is CASSYDGGRNYGYTF.

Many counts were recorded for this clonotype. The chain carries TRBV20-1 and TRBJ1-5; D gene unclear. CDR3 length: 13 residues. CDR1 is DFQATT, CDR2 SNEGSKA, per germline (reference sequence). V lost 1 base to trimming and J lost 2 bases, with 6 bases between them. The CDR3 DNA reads TGCAGTGCTAGAGGACCCGGCAATCAGCCCCAGCATTTT. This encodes CSARGPGNQPQHF.

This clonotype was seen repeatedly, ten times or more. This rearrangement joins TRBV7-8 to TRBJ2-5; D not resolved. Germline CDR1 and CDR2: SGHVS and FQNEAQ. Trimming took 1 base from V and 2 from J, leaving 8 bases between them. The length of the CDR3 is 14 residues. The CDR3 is CASSLGGRQETQYF. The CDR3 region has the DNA TGTGCCAGCAGCTTAGGGGGTAGACAAGAGACCCAGTACTTC.